This T cell receptor beta chain was captured by sequencing in a study of shared clonotypes between healthy human individuals. Regarding the study as a whole: Apart from blood, nothing was sampled; tissue repertoires likely differ.

About this clone: As yet, its antigen is unknown.

The donor cohort consisted entirely of Caucasian adults residing in Nashville, Tennessee. In the authors' methods: Filtering differed since immunoSEQ provided only junctions, with no quality scores. Sequenced by immunoSEQ multiplex PCR; TCRdb stores in-frame clones only, minus some. For V, J and clone size, that table is used; D and trimming come from the DNA. The repertoire holds millions of clones, with 85% to 95% as singletons. With 5 bases clipped from V and 5 bases from J, the junction kept 7 bases outside the gene matches. CDR1 is SGHTA and CDR2 is FQGNSA in the germline V gene. The CDR3 has 15 amino acids.

Sequenced input: naive CD4+ T cells sorted from blood. Subset meaning: CD45RA+ positively selected. This chain links TRBV7-2 with TRBJ1-4, with TRBD1 matching 8 bases. This receptor was obtained from a man aged 18 to 29 in good health. CDR3 nucleotide sequence: TGTGCCAGCAGCCGGGGACAGGTGTTGAATGAAAAACTGTTTTTT. This codes for CASSRGQVLNEKLFF.